This T cell receptor (beta chain) was sequenced during a study of CD8+CD57+ T cells in acquired aplastic anemia. General study results and limits: Researchers report that around 29 CD8+ CDR3 sequences appeared in both patients and controls. Any difference that existed in CD8+ Simpson's diversity between patients and controls was not significant.

The study profiled TCR beta VDJ and CDR3 using genomic DNA as template. Each CDR3 protein gets one entry after TCRdb re-called the reads with MiXCR. This table holds hundreds of thousands of distinct CDR3 sequences, over 25% found once. It was patients with CD8+CD57+ cell expansion by flow cytometry who were chosen for sequencing. Note on this clonotype: The antigen is undetermined.

Germline CDR1 and CDR2: SGHTA and FQGTGA. V lost 1 base to trimming and J lost 4 bases, with 14 bases between them. This CDR3 has 17 amino acids. The sequenced sample consisted of sorted CD4+, CD8+, or CD8+CD57+ T cells (not recorded which) from PBMCs. The chain employs TRBV7-3 and TRBJ1-6; D remains unclear. This TCR was sampled from a human donor with aplastic anemia. The CDR3, as DNA: TGTGCCAGCAGCTTAAGTTTTGGTCGGGGATATAATTCACCCCTCCACTTT. Its translation: CASSLSFGRGYNSPLHF.